The clone carrying this T cell receptor beta chain was observed a single time. How the authors handled the data: Estimates of nucleated cell counts were drawn from the amplification of reference gene primers. Using immunoSEQ multiplex PCR, the repertoire was profiled, and TCRdb retains in-frame clones only, with some absent. V and J calls and clone size come straight from that table; D and trimming were deduced from the DNA. The repertoire holds around 60,000 clones, with 81% as singletons. This specimen belongs to a study of blood T cell repertoires in COVID-19. The length of the CDR3 is 14 residues. The J segment lost 4 bases and the V segment lost 10 bases, leaving 5 bases of the junction unmatched. Germline V gene lookup returns CDR1 SNHLY and CDR2 FYNNEI.

The receptor comes from a woman of 80 years or more with active or convalescent COVID-19. The sample comprised peripheral blood. The rearrangement joins TRBV2 to TRBJ2-1; 12 bases match TRBD2. CDR3 bases: TGTGCCAACCGGGGACTAGCGGGTTACAATGAGCAGTTCTTC. This gives the protein CANRGLAGYNEQFF.